This TCR beta chain was profiled in a study of blood T cell repertoires in COVID-19. Looking at the study overall: Acute and convalescent COVID-19 specimens originated in the United States, Italy and Spain. The analysed material was cDNA or gDNA that came from T cells, B-cell-depleted T cells, or PBMCs.

The germline gives CDR1 KGHSH, CDR2 LQKENI. V was pared by 6 bases and J by 5 bases, with 4 bases of the junction left unmatched. The CDR3 is made up of 14 amino acids. Source study methods: Estimation of nucleated cell counts was performed using reference gene primer amplification. Profiling relied on immunoSEQ multiplex PCR, and the TCRdb table lists in-frame clones only, not all of them. That table furnishes V, J and clone size, whereas the DNA furnished D and trimming. The sample carries over 85,000 clones, around 90% recorded once. This rearrangement joins TRBV18 to TRBJ2-1, with 10 bases aligning to TRBD2. The source is a human donor with active COVID-19. The donor label of this sample is uncertain. The specimen was peripheral blood. The CDR3 loop is CASSSSGGDNEQFF. The DNA for the CDR3 is TGTGCCAGCTCTTCTAGCGGGGGTGACAATGAGCAGTTCTTC.